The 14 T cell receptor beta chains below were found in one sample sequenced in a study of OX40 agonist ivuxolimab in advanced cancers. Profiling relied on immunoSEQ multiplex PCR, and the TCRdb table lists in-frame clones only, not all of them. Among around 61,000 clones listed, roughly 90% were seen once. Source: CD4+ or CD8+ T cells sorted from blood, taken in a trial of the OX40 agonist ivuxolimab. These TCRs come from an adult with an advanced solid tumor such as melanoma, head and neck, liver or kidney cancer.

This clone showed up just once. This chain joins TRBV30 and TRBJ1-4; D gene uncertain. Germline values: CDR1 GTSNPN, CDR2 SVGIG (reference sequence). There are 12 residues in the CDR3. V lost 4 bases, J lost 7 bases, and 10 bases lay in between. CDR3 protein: CAWKGPGEKLFF. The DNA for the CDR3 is TGTGCCTGGAAGGGTCCTGGTGAAAAACTGTTTTTT.

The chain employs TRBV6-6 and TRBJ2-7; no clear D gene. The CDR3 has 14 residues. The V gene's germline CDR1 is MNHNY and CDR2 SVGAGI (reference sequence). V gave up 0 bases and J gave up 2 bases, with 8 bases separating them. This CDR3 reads CASSYSGAAYEQYV. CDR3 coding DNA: TGTGCCAGCAGTTACTCAGGCGCAGCCTACGAGCAGTACGTC.

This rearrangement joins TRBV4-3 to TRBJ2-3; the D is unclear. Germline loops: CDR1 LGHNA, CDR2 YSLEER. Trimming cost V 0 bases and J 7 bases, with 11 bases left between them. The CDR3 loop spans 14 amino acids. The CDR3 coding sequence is TGCGCCAGCAGCCAAGATACAAGCTACTATACGCAGTATTTT. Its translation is CASSQDTSYYTQYF.

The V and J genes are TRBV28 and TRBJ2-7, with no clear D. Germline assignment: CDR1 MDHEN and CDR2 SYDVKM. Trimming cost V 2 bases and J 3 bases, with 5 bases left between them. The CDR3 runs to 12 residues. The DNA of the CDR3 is TGTGCCAGCAGTTTAATACGCTACGAGCAGTACTTC. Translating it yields CASSLIRYEQYF.

The CDR3 here is CASSLVSSYNEQFF. As DNA, the CDR3 is TGTGCCAGCAGCCTTGTTAGCTCCTACAATGAGCAGTTCTTC. This rearrangement joins TRBV9 to TRBJ2-1, with D hard to call. Deletions cut 4 bases from V and 0 bases from J, with 8 bases between. The CDR3 sequence is 14 residues long. In germline, CDR1 is SGDLS, CDR2 YYNGEE.

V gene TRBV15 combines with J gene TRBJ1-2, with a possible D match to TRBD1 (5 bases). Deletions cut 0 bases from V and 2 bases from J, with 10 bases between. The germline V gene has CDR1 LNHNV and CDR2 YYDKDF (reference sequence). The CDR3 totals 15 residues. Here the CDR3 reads CATSRDSGGNYGYTF. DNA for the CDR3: TGTGCCACCAGCAGAGATTCTGGGGGAAACTATGGCTACACCTTC.

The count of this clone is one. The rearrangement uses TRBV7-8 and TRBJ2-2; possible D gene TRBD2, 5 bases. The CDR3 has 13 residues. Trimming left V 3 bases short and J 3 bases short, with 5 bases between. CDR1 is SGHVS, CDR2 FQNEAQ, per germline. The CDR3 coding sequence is TGTGCCAGCAGCTTGAGGGACACCGGGGAGCTGTTTTTT. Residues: CASSLRDTGELFF.

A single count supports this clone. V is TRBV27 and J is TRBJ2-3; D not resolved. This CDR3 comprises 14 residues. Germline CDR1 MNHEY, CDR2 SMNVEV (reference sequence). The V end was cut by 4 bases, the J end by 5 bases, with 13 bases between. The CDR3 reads CASSSPLNLDTQYF. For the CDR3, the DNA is TGTGCCAGCAGTTCCCCCCTCAACCTAGATACGCAGTATTTT.

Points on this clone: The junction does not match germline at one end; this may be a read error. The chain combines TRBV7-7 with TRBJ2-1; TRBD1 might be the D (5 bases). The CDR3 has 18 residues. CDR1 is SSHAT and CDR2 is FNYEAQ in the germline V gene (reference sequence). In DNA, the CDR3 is TGTGCTAGCAGCCCAAGGGGTCCATTTCAGGTGTCACAGAATGAGCAGTTCTTC. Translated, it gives CASSPRGPFQVSQNEQFF.

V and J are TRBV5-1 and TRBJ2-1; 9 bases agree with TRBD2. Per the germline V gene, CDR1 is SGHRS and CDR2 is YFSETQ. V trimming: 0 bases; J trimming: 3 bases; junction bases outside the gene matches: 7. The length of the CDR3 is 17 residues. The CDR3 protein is CASSLAGGRALYNEQFF. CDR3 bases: TGCGCCAGCAGCTTGGCCGGCGGGAGGGCCCTCTACAATGAGCAGTTCTTC.

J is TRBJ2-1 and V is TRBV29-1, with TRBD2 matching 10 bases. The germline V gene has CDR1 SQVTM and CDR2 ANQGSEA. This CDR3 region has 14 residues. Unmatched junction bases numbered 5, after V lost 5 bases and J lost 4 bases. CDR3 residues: CSVPTSGAYNEQFF. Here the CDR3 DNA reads TGCAGCGTTCCAACTAGCGGGGCTTACAATGAGCAGTTCTTC.

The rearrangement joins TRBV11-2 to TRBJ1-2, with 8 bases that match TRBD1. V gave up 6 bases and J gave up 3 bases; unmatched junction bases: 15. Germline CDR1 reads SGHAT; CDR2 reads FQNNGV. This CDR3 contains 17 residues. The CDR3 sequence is CASSYEGPGQVDYGYTF. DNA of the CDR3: TGTGCCAGCAGTTACGAGGGACCGGGACAGGTAGACTATGGCTACACCTTC.

CDR3 amino acids: CAWSWGLPSSYEQYF. The CDR3, as DNA: TGTGCCTGGAGTTGGGGACTCCCTAGCTCCTACGAGCAGTACTTC. The chain uses TRBV30 and TRBJ2-7, with D perhaps matching TRBD2 (6 bases). The CDR3 consists of 15 residues. Per the germline V gene, CDR1 is GTSNPN and CDR2 is SVGIG (reference sequence). Trimming left V 2 bases short and J 0 bases short, with 14 bases between.

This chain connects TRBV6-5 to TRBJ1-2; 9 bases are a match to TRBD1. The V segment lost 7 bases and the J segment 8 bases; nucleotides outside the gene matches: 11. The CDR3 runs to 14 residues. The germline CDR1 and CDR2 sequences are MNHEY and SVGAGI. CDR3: CASIRPQGARGYTF. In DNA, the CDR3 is TGTGCCAGCATCCGCCCACAGGGGGCAAGGGGCTACACCTTC.